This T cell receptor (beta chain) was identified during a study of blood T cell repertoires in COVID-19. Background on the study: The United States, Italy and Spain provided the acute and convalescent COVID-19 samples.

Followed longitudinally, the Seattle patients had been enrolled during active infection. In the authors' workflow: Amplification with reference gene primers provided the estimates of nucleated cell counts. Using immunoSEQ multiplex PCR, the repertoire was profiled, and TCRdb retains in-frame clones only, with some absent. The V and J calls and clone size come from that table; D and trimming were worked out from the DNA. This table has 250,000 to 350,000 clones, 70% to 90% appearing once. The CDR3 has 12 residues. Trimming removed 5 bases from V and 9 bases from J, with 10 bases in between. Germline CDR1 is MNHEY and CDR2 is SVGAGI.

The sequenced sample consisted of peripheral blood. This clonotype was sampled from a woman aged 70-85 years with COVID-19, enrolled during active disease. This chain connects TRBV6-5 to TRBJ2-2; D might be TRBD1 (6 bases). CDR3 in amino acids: CASSPGDRELFF. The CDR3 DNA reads TGTGCCAGCAGTCCCGGGGACAGGGAGCTGTTTTTT.